Listed below are T cell receptor beta chains from one sample, sequenced in a study of control samples from healthy donors and cancer patients. Repertoires were generated with immunoSEQ multiplex PCR, while TCRdb's copy carries only in-frame clones and drops some. The sample consists of some 58,000 clones, 80% to 90% of them appearing once. The sequencing sample was made of PBMCs. The receptors were sampled from a woman aged 60 to 75 with lung cancer. Each CDR3 is given with its conserved first and last residue. The D gene is left open where the match is weak. Clone size is given for some rows only: seen once, a few or many times, or a class if the clone is expanded.

J: TRBJ2-7
size: few
D: TRBD1
V: TRBV6-5
length: 15
DNA: TGTGCCAGCCACGATATAGGGACAGGGACATACGAGCAGTACTTC
CDR3: CASHDIGTGTYEQYF

J: TRBJ1-3
size: -
D: -
V: TRBV6-5
length: 15
DNA: TGTGCCAGCAGTTACGCCGCGAGCTCTGGAAACACCATATATTTT
CDR3: CASSYAASSGNTIYF

J: TRBJ2-2
size: few
D: -
V: TRBV14
length: 16
DNA: TGTGCCAGCAGCCCCACCGGGACTCAGAACACCGGGGAGCTGTTTTTT
CDR3: CASSPTGTQNTGELFF

J: TRBJ1-2
size: -
D: TRBD1
V: TRBV12-3/TRBV12-4
length: 13
DNA: TGTGCCAGCAGTACCCCGACAGGGGAGGGCTACACCTTC
CDR3: CASSTPTGEGYTF

J: TRBJ2-5
size: once
D: TRBD2
V: TRBV6-5
length: 15
DNA: TGTGCCAGCAGTCGGGCTAGCGGGTCCCAAGAGACCCAGTACTTC
CDR3: CASSRASGSQETQYF

J: TRBJ1-2
size: -
D: -
V: TRBV11-2
length: 17
DNA: TGTGCCAGCACCCAAGACCCGTTGAGGGGGTCTAACTATGGCTACACCTTC
CDR3: CASTQDPLRGSNYGYTF

J: TRBJ2-7
size: -
D: TRBD2
V: TRBV9
length: 16
DNA: TGTGCCAGCAGCCCCATGAGCGGCGGGGGGACCTACGAGCAGTACTTC
CDR3: CASSPMSGGGTYEQYF

J: TRBJ1-1
size: -
D: -
V: TRBV19
length: 15
DNA: TGTGCCAGTAGTACCTCGGGACGGCAGAACACTGAAGCTTTCTTT
CDR3: CASSTSGRQNTEAFF

J: TRBJ2-7
size: -
D: -
V: TRBV5-4
length: 15
DNA: TGTGCCAGCAGCTCCAAAGGGGTCAGATACTACGAGCAGTACTTC
CDR3: CASSSKGVRYYEQYF

J: TRBJ2-3
size: once
D: TRBD2
V: TRBV5-1
length: 16
DNA: TGCGCCAGCAGCTTGGGGCCTAGCGGGGACACAGATACGCAGTATTTT
CDR3: CASSLGPSGDTDTQYF

J: TRBJ2-5
size: -
D: TRBD2
V: TRBV7-6
length: 15
DNA: TGTGCCAGCAGCTTATATCCACTAGCGGGAGAGACCCAGTACTTC
CDR3: CASSLYPLAGETQYF

J: TRBJ1-2
size: -
D: TRBD1
V: TRBV5-1
length: 15
DNA: TGCGCCAGCAGCCTCTCAGGGGGCCCTCCTTATGGCTACACCTTC
CDR3: CASSLSGGPPYGYTF

J: TRBJ1-5
size: -
D: TRBD1
V: TRBV4-1
length: 16
DNA: TGCGCCAGCAGGCTTAAAGGGGACAGCAGCAATCAGCCCCAGCATTTT
CDR3: CASRLKGDSSNQPQHF

J: TRBJ1-1
size: -
D: -
V: TRBV6-2/TRBV6-3
length: 14
DNA: TGTGCCAGCAGTTACTCGGGGGGGCGGGAGGAAGCTTTCTTT
CDR3: CASSYSGGREEAFF

J: TRBJ1-5
size: -
D: TRBD1
V: TRBV6-1
length: 16
DNA: TGTGCCAGCAGTGATTGGGGGAGGGGGCTTAATCAGCCCCAGCATTTT
CDR3: CASSDWGRGLNQPQHF